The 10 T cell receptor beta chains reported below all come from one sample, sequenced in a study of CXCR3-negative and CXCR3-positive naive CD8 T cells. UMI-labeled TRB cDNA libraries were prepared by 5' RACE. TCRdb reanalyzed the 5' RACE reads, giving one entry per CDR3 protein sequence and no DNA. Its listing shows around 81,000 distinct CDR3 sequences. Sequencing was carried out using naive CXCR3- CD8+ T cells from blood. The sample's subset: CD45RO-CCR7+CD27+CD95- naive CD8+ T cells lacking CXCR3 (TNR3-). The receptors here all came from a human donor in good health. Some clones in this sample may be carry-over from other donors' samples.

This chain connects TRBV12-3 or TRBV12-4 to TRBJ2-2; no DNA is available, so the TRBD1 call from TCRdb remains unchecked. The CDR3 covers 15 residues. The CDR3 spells CASSLRGAATGELFF.

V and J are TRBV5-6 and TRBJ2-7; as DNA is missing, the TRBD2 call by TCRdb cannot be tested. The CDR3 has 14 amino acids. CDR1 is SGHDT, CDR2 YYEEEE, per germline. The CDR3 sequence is CASSLEAGAYEQYF.

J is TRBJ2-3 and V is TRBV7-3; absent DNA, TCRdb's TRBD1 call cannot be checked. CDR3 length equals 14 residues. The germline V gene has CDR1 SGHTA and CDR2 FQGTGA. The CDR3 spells CASSQGVGTDTQYF.

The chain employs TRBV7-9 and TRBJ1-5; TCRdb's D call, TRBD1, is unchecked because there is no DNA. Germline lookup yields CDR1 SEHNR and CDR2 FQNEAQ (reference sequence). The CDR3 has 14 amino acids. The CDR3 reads CASSATGEGQPQHF.

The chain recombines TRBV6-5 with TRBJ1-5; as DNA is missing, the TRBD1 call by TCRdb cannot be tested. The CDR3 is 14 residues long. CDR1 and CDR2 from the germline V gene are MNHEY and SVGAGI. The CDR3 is CASSLQGVNQPQHF.

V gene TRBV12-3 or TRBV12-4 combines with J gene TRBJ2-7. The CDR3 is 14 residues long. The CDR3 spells CASSSSASSYEQYF.

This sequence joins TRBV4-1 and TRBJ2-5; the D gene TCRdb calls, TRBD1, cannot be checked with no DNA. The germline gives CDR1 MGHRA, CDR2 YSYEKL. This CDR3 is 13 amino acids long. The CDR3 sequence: CASSQAGTKTQYF.

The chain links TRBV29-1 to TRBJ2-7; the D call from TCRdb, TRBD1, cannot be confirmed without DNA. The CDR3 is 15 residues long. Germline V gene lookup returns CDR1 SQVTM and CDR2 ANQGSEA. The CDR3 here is CSVVDWTPDSYEQYF.

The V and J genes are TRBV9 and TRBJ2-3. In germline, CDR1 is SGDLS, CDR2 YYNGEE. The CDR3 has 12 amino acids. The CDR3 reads CASSEYTDTQYF. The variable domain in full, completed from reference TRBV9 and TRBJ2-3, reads DSGVTQTPKHLITATGQRVTLRCSPRSGDLSVYWYQQSLDQGLQFLIQYYNGEERAKGNILERFSAQQFPDLHSELNLSSLELGDSALYFCASSEYTDTQYFGPGTRLTVL.

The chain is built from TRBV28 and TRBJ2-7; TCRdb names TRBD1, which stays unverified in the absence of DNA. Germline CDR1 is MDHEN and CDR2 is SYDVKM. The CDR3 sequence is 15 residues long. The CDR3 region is CASRSRDRVLYEQYF.